The rows below give T cell receptor beta chains drawn from one sample of a study of blood T cell repertoires in COVID-19. Assay: immunoSEQ multiplex PCR; the TCRdb copy retains only in-frame clones and omits some. The sample carries 150,000 to 180,000 clones, around 83% recorded once. The sequenced sample consisted of peripheral blood. The receptors originated from a woman between 55 and 75 years old with COVID-19, enrolled during active disease. CDR3s include the opening cysteine and the closing phenylalanine or tryptophan. The order of the fields is V gene, J gene, clone size, D gene, CDR3 protein, CDR3 DNA. A D gene is named only where the DNA matches it firmly. The size field is filled for only some rows; it gives once, few, many or a size class.

V gene: TRBV7-9
J gene: TRBJ2-1
clone size: NA
D gene: TRBD1
CDR3 protein: CASSPDRAGYNEQFF
CDR3 DNA: TGTGCCAGCAGCCCGGACAGGGCGGGGTACAATGAGCAGTTCTTC

V gene: TRBV29-1
J gene: TRBJ1-2
clone size: NA
D gene: NA
CDR3 protein: CSVGLQGLDYGYTF
CDR3 DNA: TGCAGCGTTGGCTTGCAAGGACTTGACTATGGCTACACCTTC

V gene: TRBV9
J gene: TRBJ1-4
clone size: many
D gene: TRBD1
CDR3 protein: CASSVMDRGEKLFF
CDR3 DNA: TGTGCCAGCAGCGTAATGGACAGGGGGGAAAAACTGTTTTTT

V gene: TRBV18
J gene: TRBJ1-3
clone size: NA
D gene: NA
CDR3 protein: CASSPIESGNTIYF
CDR3 DNA: TGTGCCAGCTCACCAATAGAGTCTGGAAACACCATATATTTT

V gene: TRBV5-5
J gene: TRBJ2-5
clone size: NA
D gene: NA
CDR3 protein: CASSFRTAQETQYF
CDR3 DNA: TGTGCCAGCAGCTTTAGGACAGCCCAAGAGACCCAGTACTTC

V gene: TRBV18
J gene: TRBJ2-5
clone size: NA
D gene: NA
CDR3 protein: CASALNRGYGETQYF
CDR3 DNA: TGTGCCAGCGCCCTAAACCGGGGATACGGGGAGACCCAGTACTTC

V gene: TRBV18
J gene: TRBJ1-1
clone size: once
D gene: TRBD1
CDR3 protein: CASSPLMQGAMNTEAFF
CDR3 DNA: TGTGCCAGCTCACCACTGATGCAGGGGGCCATGAACACTGAAGCTTTCTTT

V gene: TRBV27
J gene: TRBJ1-2
clone size: NA
D gene: NA
CDR3 protein: CATDPGGHIYGYTF
CDR3 DNA: TGTGCCACCGACCCCGGGGGGCATATCTATGGCTACACCTTC

V gene: TRBV7-3
J gene: TRBJ2-1
clone size: NA
D gene: TRBD2
CDR3 protein: CASSLFFGTGGNEQFF
CDR3 DNA: TGTGCCAGCAGCTTATTCTTTGGGACGGGGGGCAATGAGCAGTTCTTC

V gene: TRBV27
J gene: TRBJ2-5
clone size: NA
D gene: NA
CDR3 protein: CASRRAWTVETQYF
CDR3 DNA: TGTGCCAGCAGACGGGCCTGGACAGTTGAGACCCAGTACTTC

V gene: TRBV15
J gene: TRBJ1-2
clone size: once
D gene: NA
CDR3 protein: CATSRDLGARWGYTF
CDR3 DNA: TGTGCCACCAGCAGAGATCTGGGGGCCCGCTGGGGCTACACCTTC

V gene: TRBV19
J gene: TRBJ1-5
clone size: NA
D gene: TRBD1
CDR3 protein: CASSIGQGGGQPQHF
CDR3 DNA: TGTGCCAGTAGTATTGGACAGGGTGGTGGTCAGCCCCAGCATTTT

V gene: TRBV29-1
J gene: TRBJ1-3
clone size: NA
D gene: NA
CDR3 protein: CSVQPYSGNTIYF
CDR3 DNA: TGCAGCGTACAGCCTTACTCTGGAAACACCATATATTTT

V gene: TRBV5-6
J gene: TRBJ2-7
clone size: NA
D gene: TRBD2
CDR3 protein: CASSLSRREGDEQYF
CDR3 DNA: TGTGCCAGCAGCCTCTCACGGCGGGAGGGGGACGAGCAGTACTTC

V gene: TRBV19
J gene: TRBJ1-6
clone size: NA
D gene: TRBD1
CDR3 protein: CASSKDRVSPLHF
CDR3 DNA: TGTGCCAGTAGTAAGGACAGGGTCTCACCCCTCCACTTT

V gene: TRBV3-1/TRBV3-2
J gene: TRBJ2-1
clone size: NA
D gene: NA
CDR3 protein: CASSQEWQRSYNEQFF
CDR3 DNA: TGTGCCAGCAGCCAAGAGTGGCAGCGCTCCTACAATGAGCAGTTCTTC